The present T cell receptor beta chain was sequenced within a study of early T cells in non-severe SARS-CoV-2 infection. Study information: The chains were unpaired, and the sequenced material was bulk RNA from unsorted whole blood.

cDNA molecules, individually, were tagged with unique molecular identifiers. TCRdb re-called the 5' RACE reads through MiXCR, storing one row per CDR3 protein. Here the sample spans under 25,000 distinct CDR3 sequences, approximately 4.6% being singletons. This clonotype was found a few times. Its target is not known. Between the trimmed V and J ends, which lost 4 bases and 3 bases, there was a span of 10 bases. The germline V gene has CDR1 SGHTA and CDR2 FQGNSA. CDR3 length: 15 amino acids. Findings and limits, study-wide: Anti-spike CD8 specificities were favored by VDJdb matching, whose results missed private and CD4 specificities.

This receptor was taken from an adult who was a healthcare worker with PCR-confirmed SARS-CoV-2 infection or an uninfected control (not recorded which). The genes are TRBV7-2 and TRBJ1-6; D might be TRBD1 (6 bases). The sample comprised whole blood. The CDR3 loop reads CASSSRTVYNSPLHF. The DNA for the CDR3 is TGTGCCAGCAGCTCCCGGACAGTCTATAATTCACCCCTCCACTTT.